This is a list of T cell receptor beta chains from one sample in a study of T cells in Graves' hyperthyroidism and ophthalmopathy. Each CDR3 protein is one row after TCRdb ran MiXCR on the multiplex PCR reads. The table includes 600,000 to 750,000 distinct CDR3 sequences, roughly 17% detected once. Sequenced material: blood. These receptors originate from a man aged 50 to 60 with Graves' hyperthyroidism. Both conserved end residues are part of each CDR3. The D gene is left open where the match is weak. Expanded clones get a size class; other rows say once, few or many, or leave the size out.

size,V,D,J,CDR3,DNA
many,TRBV20-1,TRBD2,TRBJ2-3,CSTPGLATDTQYF,TGCAGTACCCCGGGACTAGCGACAGATACGCAGTATTTT
few,TRBV7-9,.,TRBJ2-2,CASSLAGYTGELFF,TGTGCCAGCAGCTTAGCGGGGTACACCGGGGAGCTGTTTTTT
.,TRBV11-3,.,TRBJ2-7,CASSLAVGPTYEQYF,TGTGCCAGCAGCTTGGCTGTGGGACCTACCTACGAGCAGTACTTC
many,TRBV28,TRBD2,TRBJ2-3,CASSLLASGRARTDTQYF,TGTGCCAGCAGTTTATTGGCTAGCGGGAGGGCACGCACAGATACGCAGTATTTT
few,TRBV7-9,.,TRBJ2-1,CASSTSGGSSYNEQFF,TGTGCCAGCAGCACCTCTGGAGGGAGCTCCTACAATGAGCAGTTCTTC
few,TRBV7-9,.,TRBJ2-1,CASTEMTPSNEQFF,TGTGCCAGCACTGAGATGACTCCCTCCAATGAGCAGTTCTTC
many,TRBV30,TRBD1,TRBJ1-1,CACDRVNTEAFF,TGTGCCTGTGACAGGGTGAACACTGAAGCTTTCTTT
many,TRBV5-1,.,TRBJ2-3,CASSLERDAQYF,TGCGCCAGCAGCTTGGAACGGGATGCGCAGTATTTT
many,TRBV7-2,.,TRBJ2-7,CASSFTNGPYEQYF,TGTGCCAGCAGCTTTACTAACGGTCCCTACGAGCAGTACTTC
.,TRBV6-1,TRBD1,TRBJ1-1,CASSAQGAVSEAFF,TGTGCCAGCAGTGCTCAGGGGGCTGTCTCTGAAGCTTTCTTT
.,TRBV4-1,.,TRBJ1-2,CASSQVPLSSRVQGYTF,TGCGCCAGCAGCCAAGTTCCTCTATCCTCCAGGGTGCAGGGCTACACCTTC
few,TRBV7-9,TRBD1,TRBJ1-5,CASGGQGNQPQHF,TGTGCCAGCGGTGGACAGGGTAATCAGCCCCAGCATTTT
many,TRBV29-1,TRBD2,TRBJ2-1,CSVERTSGRYNEQFF,TGCAGCGTTGAACGCACTAGCGGGCGTTACAATGAGCAGTTCTTC
many,TRBV28,.,TRBJ1-5,CASRGTPRGNQPQHF,TGTGCCAGCAGGGGGACGCCCCGGGGCAATCAGCCCCAGCATTTT
many,TRBV12-3/TRBV12-4,TRBD2,TRBJ2-7,CASSGGDHISYEQYF,TGTGCCAGCAGTGGGGGGGACCATATCTCCTACGAGCAGTACTTC
many,TRBV11-2,.,TRBJ2-3,CASGYARTTDTQYF,TGTGCCAGCGGCTACGCGCGGACCACAGATACGCAGTATTTT
many,TRBV5-1,TRBD1,TRBJ1-1,CASSLNGQAPGAFF,TGCGCCAGCAGCTTGAACGGACAGGCCCCGGGTGCTTTCTTT